Listed below are T cell receptor beta chains from one sample, sequenced in a study of OX40 agonist ivuxolimab in advanced cancers. The repertoire was sequenced with immunoSEQ multiplex PCR; TCRdb's copy has only in-frame clones and lacks some. The table lists tens of thousands of clones, roughly four fifths of them singletons, with approximately 1.7% in the top ten. Sequenced material: CD4+ or CD8+ T cells sorted from blood, taken in a trial of the OX40 agonist ivuxolimab. The source of these receptors is an adult with an advanced solid tumor such as melanoma, head and neck, liver or kidney cancer. Each CDR3 is given with its conserved first and last residue. The D gene is left open where the match is weak. Clone size appears in some rows only: once, few, many, or a class for an expanded clone.

D	size	V	J	CDR3	DNA
-	few	TRBV9	TRBJ1-3	CASSKPGQSSGNTIYF	TGTGCCAGCAGCAAGCCCGGACAGAGCTCTGGAAACACCATATATTTT
TRBD1	-	TRBV7-6	TRBJ2-2	CASSLNRGQGGELFF	TGTGCCAGCAGCTTGAACAGGGGGCAGGGCGGGGAGCTGTTTTTT
TRBD1	once	TRBV30	TRBJ2-1	CAWTPRDRANEQFF	TGTGCCTGGACCCCTCGGGACAGGGCGAATGAGCAGTTCTTC
-	-	TRBV5-4	TRBJ2-1	CASRKDRGSYNEQFF	TGTGCCAGCAGGAAGGACCGGGGGTCCTACAATGAGCAGTTCTTC
-	-	TRBV5-1	TRBJ2-5	CASSDRRTSTETQYF	TGCGCCAGCAGCGATCGGAGAACTAGTACGGAGACCCAGTACTTC
TRBD1	few	TRBV6-1	TRBJ1-6	CASSVTGEPYNSPLHF	TGTGCCAGCAGTGTCACAGGGGAACCCTATAATTCACCCCTCCACTTT
TRBD1	once	TRBV28	TRBJ1-1	CASSIRGTGYTEAFF	TGTGCCAGCAGTATCCGCGGGACAGGGTACACTGAAGCTTTCTTT
-	-	TRBV6-5	TRBJ1-6	CASSLTGSSPLHF	TGTGCCAGCAGTCTTACAGGATCCTCACCCCTCCACTTT
-	-	TRBV5-1	TRBJ1-2	CASSLGSSNYGYTF	TGCGCCAGCAGCTTGGGCAGCTCTAACTATGGCTACACCTTC
TRBD1	-	TRBV19	TRBJ1-5	CASRFTGGPQPQHF	TGTGCCAGTAGATTTACAGGGGGCCCTCAGCCCCAGCATTTT
TRBD1	few	TRBV5-4	TRBJ1-1	CASSLVTGGKAFF	TGTGCCAGCAGCTTGGTTACAGGGGGCAAAGCTTTCTTT
TRBD1	-	TRBV30	TRBJ1-1	CAWSVTGGNTEAFF	TGTGCCTGGAGTGTGACAGGGGGAAACACTGAAGCTTTCTTT
TRBD1	-	TRBV6-5	TRBJ2-7	CASSWGQGADEQYF	TGTGCCAGCAGTTGGGGACAGGGGGCAGACGAGCAGTACTTC
TRBD1	-	TRBV4-3	TRBJ1-6	CASSQEVGQGAAGRRSPLHF	TGCGCCAGCAGCCAAGAAGTGGGACAGGGGGCCGCAGGTCGGCGATCACCCCTCCACTTT
-	once	TRBV18	TRBJ2-3	CASSPIQSTDTQYF	TGTGCCAGCTCACCAATACAGAGCACAGATACGCAGTATTTT
TRBD1	-	TRBV9	TRBJ1-2	CASSVGAGGYGYTF	TGTGCCAGCAGCGTAGGGGCAGGGGGCTACGGCTACACCTTC
-	few	TRBV5-1	TRBJ2-3	CASSPPSTETDTQYF	TGCGCCAGCAGCCCCCCCTCGACGGAGACAGATACGCAGTATTTT
-	-	TRBV5-4	TRBJ1-5	CASSLSVRNQPQHF	TGTGCCAGCAGCTTAAGTGTGAGGAATCAGCCCCAGCATTTT
-	-	TRBV4-1	TRBJ1-3	CASSQATGSGNTIYF	TGCGCCAGCAGCCAAGCCACAGGGTCGGGAAACACCATATATTTT
-	-	TRBV4-3	TRBJ1-2	CASSQDWEAASHYGYTF	TGCGCCAGCAGCCAAGATTGGGAGGCGGCCTCGCATTATGGCTACACCTTC
TRBD1	-	TRBV27	TRBJ1-6	CASTSGTGVSPLHF	TGTGCCAGCACATCCGGGACAGGGGTATCACCCCTCCACTTT
-	-	TRBV13	TRBJ1-3	CASSTHRTAGNTIYF	TGTGCCAGCAGCACACATAGGACAGCTGGAAACACCATATATTTT
TRBD1	-	TRBV4-2	TRBJ1-2	CASSQEIDRVGGYTF	TGTGCCAGCAGCCAAGAAATTGACAGGGTAGGTGGCTACACCTTC
-	-	TRBV5-1	TRBJ1-1	CASSLVGGEAFF	TGCGCCAGCAGCTTGGTCGGGGGAGAAGCTTTCTTT
TRBD2	-	TRBV7-6	TRBJ2-7	CASSPTPRGDYEQYF	TGTGCCAGCAGCCCCACCCCACGGGGGGACTACGAGCAGTACTTC